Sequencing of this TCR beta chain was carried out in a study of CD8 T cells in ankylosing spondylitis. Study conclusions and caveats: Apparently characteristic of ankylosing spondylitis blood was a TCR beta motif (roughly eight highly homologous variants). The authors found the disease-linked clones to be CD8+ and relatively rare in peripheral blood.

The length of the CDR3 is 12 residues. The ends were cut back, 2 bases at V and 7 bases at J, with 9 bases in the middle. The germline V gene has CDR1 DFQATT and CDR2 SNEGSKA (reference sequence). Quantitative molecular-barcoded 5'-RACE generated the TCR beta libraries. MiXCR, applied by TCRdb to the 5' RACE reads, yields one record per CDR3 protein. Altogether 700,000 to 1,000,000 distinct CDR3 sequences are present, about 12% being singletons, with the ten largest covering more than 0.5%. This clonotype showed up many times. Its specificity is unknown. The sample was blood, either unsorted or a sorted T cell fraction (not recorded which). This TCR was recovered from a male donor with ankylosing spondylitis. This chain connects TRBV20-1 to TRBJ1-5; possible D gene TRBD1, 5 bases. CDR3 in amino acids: CSARLGAQPQHF. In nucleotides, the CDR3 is TGCAGTGCTAGATTAGGGGCACAGCCCCAGCATTTT.